The 15 T cell receptor beta chains in this list originate from one sample, sequenced in a study of T cell repertoires in aging, cancer and after chemotherapy. A mixed TRB-A/B primer pool amplified rearranged TRB by multiplex touch-down PCR. TCRdb used MiXCR to reprocess the multiplex PCR reads, holding one entry per CDR3 protein. The sample lists about 12,000 distinct CDR3 sequences; roughly 29% were seen once. The template was genomic DNA from peripheral blood, not RNA. The sequenced sample was blood. All receptors derive from a human donor in good health. The donor label of this sample is uncertain.

CDR3: CSARGWTGVGETQYF. The CDR3 DNA reads as TGCAGTGCTAGAGGTTGGACAGGGGTTGGGGAGACCCAGTACTTC. V usage is TRBV20-1 and J usage is TRBJ2-5; 9 bases line up with TRBD1. The CDR3 consists of 15 residues. CDR1 and CDR2 (germline): DFQATT, SNEGSKA (reference sequence). The V and J ends lost 1 base and 5 bases, in that order; junction bases with no gene match: 8.

V gene TRBV20-1 combines with J gene TRBJ1-1, with D possibly being TRBD1 (5 bases). Germline V lookup: CDR1 DFQATT, CDR2 SNEGSKA (reference sequence). Trimming removed 6 bases from V and 1 base from J, with 15 bases in between. The CDR3 covers 14 residues. CDR3 in amino acids: CSARRGGGNTEAFF. CDR3 DNA: TGCAGTGCCCGAAGGGGTGGGGGGAACACTGAAGCTTTCTTT.

The chain uses TRBV19 and TRBJ1-1, with TRBD1 identical over 8 bases. V lost 5 bases to trimming and J lost 1 base; unmatched junction nucleotides: 9. The CDR3 runs to 16 residues. Per the germline V gene, CDR1 is LNHDA and CDR2 is SQIVND (reference sequence). In DNA, the CDR3 is TGTGCCAGTAGTCTGAGACCGGGACAGGCGAACACTGAAGCTTTCTTT. Protein: CASSLRPGQANTEAFF.

The chain employs TRBV6-5 and TRBJ2-1; the match to TRBD1 covers 9 bases. V lost 2 bases and J lost 2; bases outside the gene matches: 7. The CDR3 contains 17 residues. Germline V gene data show CDR1 as MNHEY and CDR2 as SVGAGI. CDR3 bases: TGTGCCAGCAGTTACAACAGGGACAGGGTCGCCTACAATGAGCAGTTCTTC. The encoded protein is CASSYNRDRVAYNEQFF.

In its sample, this clonotype ranks as medium-sized. The V gene is TRBV18, the J gene TRBJ2-1, with D possibly matching TRBD2 (7 bases). Germline-derived CDR1 and CDR2 are KGHSH and LQKENI. Trimming pared 3 bases from V and 6 bases from J, leaving 15 bases between. This CDR3 has 15 residues. CDR3 loop: CASSPAPRGGNEQFF. DNA of the CDR3: TGTGCCAGCTCACCCGCTCCGAGGGGGGGCAATGAGCAGTTCTTC.

The V gene is TRBV11-2, the J gene TRBJ2-1; possible D gene TRBD2, 6 bases. The CDR3 is 17 amino acids. Trimming removed 2 bases from V and 7 bases from J, with 21 bases in between. The germline V gene has CDR1 SGHAT and CDR2 FQNNGV. This CDR3 reads CASSLRDGREVANEQFF. The CDR3 coding sequence is TGTGCCAGCAGCTTACGGGACGGCAGGGAGGTCGCGAATGAGCAGTTCTTC. The entire variable domain, with the rest obtained from reference TRBV11-2 and TRBJ2-1, is as follows: EAGVAQSPRYKIIEKRQSVAFWCNPISGHATLYWYQQILGQGPKLLIQFQNNGVVDDSQLPKDRFSAERLKGVDSTLKIQPAKLEDSAVYLCASSLRDGREVANEQFFGPGTRLTVL.

The gene calls are TRBV19 and TRBJ1-5; the D is unclear. CDR1 and CDR2 (germline): LNHDA, SQIVND (reference sequence). Trimming took 8 bases from V and 0 from J, leaving 8 bases between them. The CDR3 has 13 residues. CDR3 DNA: TGTGCCAGTCAAAGGGATAGCAATCAGCCCCAGCATTTT. Protein sequence: CASQRDSNQPQHF.

The chain joins TRBV4-2 to TRBJ1-2; the match to TRBD1 covers 8 bases. V shed 1 base, J shed 2 bases, and the junction held 6 bases outside the gene matches. The CDR3 contains 16 residues. Per the germline V gene, CDR1 is LGHNA and CDR2 is YNFKEQ. CDR3 bases: TGTGCCAGCAGCCAAGGCCGGCGACAGGGGAACTATGGCTACACCTTC. Translation: CASSQGRRQGNYGYTF.

A remark on this clonotype: Sequence at one end of the junction differs from germline and may be a read error. This sequence joins TRBV27 and TRBJ2-1, with D uncertain. CDR1 is MNHEY and CDR2 is SMNVEV in the germline V gene (reference sequence). This CDR3 spans 11 amino acids. The CDR3 spells CASSWPGPGLF. The CDR3 region has the DNA TGTGCCAGCTCCTGGCCGGGCCCCGGGCTCTTC.

The CDR3 DNA reads TGTGCCAGTAGTATCGTACTCGGACAGGGTCTTGAGACCCAGTACTTC. Protein product: CASSIVLGQGLETQYF. This chain joins TRBV19 and TRBJ2-5, with TRBD1 matching over 8 bases. CDR3 length equals 16 residues. Germline V gives CDR1 LNHDA, CDR2 SQIVND (reference sequence). J was trimmed by 5 bases and V by 3 bases; bases with no gene match: 11.

V usage is TRBV6-2 or TRBV6-3 and J usage is TRBJ2-1; 7 nucleotides line up with TRBD2. Germline CDR1 and CDR2: MNHEY and SVGEGT. The junction had 2 bases not matched to a gene; V was cut back by 3 bases and J by 0 bases. The CDR3 sequence is 15 residues long. The CDR3: CASSYRGSSYNEQFF. DNA of the CDR3: TGTGCCAGCAGTTATCGCGGGAGCTCCTACAATGAGCAGTTCTTC.

This clonotype was seen a few times. The chain employs TRBV27 and TRBJ1-3; D is possibly TRBD1 (5 bases). This CDR3 spans 12 amino acids. Trimming removed 7 bases from V and 2 bases from J, with 6 bases in between. From germline, CDR1 is MNHEY and CDR2 SMNVEV (reference sequence). CDR3 nucleotide sequence: TGTGCCAGCATGGGACCTGGAAACACCATATATTTT. Its translation is CASMGPGNTIYF.

This clonotype is termed medium-sized. The CDR3 DNA sequence: TGTGCCAGCAGTTTGCTGGGGCGGACTAGCACAGATACGCAGTATTTT. This translates into CASSLLGRTSTDTQYF. The chain combines TRBV12-3 or TRBV12-4 with TRBJ2-3; D assignment may be TRBD1 or TRBD2 (5 bases each). The CDR3 consists of 16 residues. V was trimmed by 3 bases and J by 0 bases, leaving 13 bases between them.

This clonotype was detected only once. The chain links TRBV12-3 or TRBV12-4 to TRBJ2-1; 11 nucleotides agree with TRBD1. The length of the CDR3 is 15 residues. J lost 3 bases, V lost 6 bases, and 4 bases had no gene match. The CDR3, as DNA: TGTGCCAGCAGCCCGGGGACAGGGGGCTACAATGAGCAGTTCTTC. Translation gives CASSPGTGGYNEQFF.

This clonotype was observed a handful of times. The chain joins TRBV5-6 to TRBJ1-1; D gene uncertain. The CDR3 sequence is 17 residues long. CDR1 is SGHDT and CDR2 is YYEEEE in the germline V gene. Trimming shortened V by 0 bases and J by 0 bases, and 15 bases separated the two germline ends. The CDR3 reads CASSLAGWTALNTEAFF. CDR3 DNA sequence: TGTGCCAGCAGCTTGGCGGGCTGGACGGCTCTGAACACTGAAGCTTTCTTT.